This TCR beta chain was captured in a study of somatic mutations in cytotoxic T cells in rheumatoid arthritis. Study-level information: Using a FACSAria II or Sony SH800, a portion of the V beta antibody-stained T-cell populations were flow-sorted at nearly 100% purity, and among those populations were V beta1+ cells that were then sequenced for TCRB.

Trimming stripped 4 bases from V and 3 bases from J, with 13 bases between. This CDR3 has 14 amino acids. From germline, CDR1 is LGHNA and CDR2 YSLEER. General study results and limits: With age, CD8+ clonality increased in rheumatoid arthritis patients, whereas no such increase appeared in healthy controls. Neither rheumatoid arthritis patients nor age-matched healthy controls had significantly different CD8+ T-cell clonality from the other group. Statistical analysis of the slight TRBV07 underrepresentation in rheumatoid arthritis patients did not adjust for multiple comparisons.

A remark on this clone: Its specificity is not known.

Some clones are missing from TCRdb's copy, which holds only in-frame ones; the method was immunoSEQ multiplex PCR. This table holds more than 20,000 clones, more than 70% found once. The V and J genes are TRBV4-3 and TRBJ2-7; the D gene is possibly TRBD1 (6 bases). Sequencing was carried out using CD8+ T cells sorted from blood. The clonotype was recovered from a woman aged 45-59 years in good health. The CDR3 DNA reads as TGCGCCAGCAGCCTACGGGACAACGGCTACGAGCAGTACTTC. Amino acid sequence: CASSLRDNGYEQYF.